This record covers a single T cell receptor beta chain. Sequencing was performed with immunoSEQ multiplex PCR; in TCRdb, only in-frame clones are kept and a portion is missing. Of under 200,000 clones in the sample, 65% to 90% were seen once. J gave up 8 bases and V 5 bases, and 6 bases lay outside the gene matches. Germline V gene sequence: CDR1 SGHAT, CDR2 FQNNGV. The CDR3 loop spans 12 amino acids. These data are taken from a study of cytomegalovirus exposure and HLA in healthy donors. Study context: A subsequent analysis reported that the 95 to 150 validation repertoires were produced on the same platform that had also been used for the approximately 700 first-cohort repertoires.

The chain is built from TRBV11-2 and TRBJ2-7; TRBD1 matches at 7 bases. Sequencing was carried out using PBMCs. The sequence came from a woman in her late teens or twenties in good health and CMV-seronegative. The CDR3 reads CASSPDREKQYF. The DNA of the CDR3 is TGTGCCAGCAGCCCCGACAGGGAGAAGCAGTACTTC. Using reference TRBV11-2 and TRBJ2-7 for the parts outside the CDR3, the full variable domain is EAGVAQSPRYKIIEKRQSVAFWCNPISGHATLYWYQQILGQGPKLLIQFQNNGVVDDSQLPKDRFSAERLKGVDSTLKIQPAKLEDSAVYLCASSPDREKQYFGPGTRLTVT.